This T cell receptor (beta chain) was recovered during a study of T cell repertoires in cytomegalovirus infection. Turning to the study itself: Selection of CMV epitopes for the study included recently identified HLA-C-restricted and well-studied HLA-B-restricted ones. Public TCR beta signatures marked donors with CMV infection and the matching HLA.

In TCRdb, the reads were re-called with MiXCR into one record per CDR3 protein. The table lists approximately 730,000 distinct CDR3 sequences, about 28% of them singletons. General study results and limits: Ex vivo, HLA-C-restricted CMV-specific TCR beta clonotypes prevailed over the rest of the response. Individuals carrying CMV plus the relevant HLA were identified by cumulative frequency of public TCR beta families.

V was clipped by 5 bases and J by 8 bases, with 18 bases between them. In germline, CDR1 is WSHSY, CDR2 SAAADI. This CDR3 has 14 residues. A note on this clonotype: What it binds is unknown.

The origin of this receptor is a human donor in good health (CMV status not recorded). Some clones in this sample may be carry-over from other donors' samples. The genes are TRBV10-2 and TRBJ1-1; D ambiguous. The input for sequencing was cultured CD8+ T cells from PBMCs, taken from culture after CMV antigen stimulation. The CDR3 DNA reads as TGCGCCAGCAGTAGACTGGAAGTTCCCCCAGAAGCTTTCTTT. It translates to CASSRLEVPPEAFF.